These T cell receptor beta chains were read from a single sample in a study of cytomegalovirus exposure and HLA in healthy donors. Profiled with immunoSEQ multiplex PCR; TCRdb holds only in-frame clones, not every one. The sample has some 65,000 clones, more than 70% seen once. Material for sequencing was PBMCs. The origin of the receptors is a woman aged 40 to 50 in good health and CMV-seropositive. CDR3s include the opening cysteine and the closing phenylalanine or tryptophan. Each record gives: clone size, J gene, D gene, V gene, CDR3 DNA, CDR3 protein. A D gene is named only where the DNA matches it firmly. Size is omitted from some rows. Given values are once, few, many or a class for expanded clones.

>.|TRBJ1-1|.|TRBV6-5
TGTGCCAGCAGTTACTCGGGGTCTGAGGGCACTGAAGCTTTCTTT
CASSYSGSEGTEAFF
>once|TRBJ2-2|.|TRBV10-3
TGTGCCACGAACCTAGACGGGGACACCGGGGAGCTGTTTTTT
CATNLDGDTGELFF
>.|TRBJ1-2|TRBD1|TRBV2
TGTGCCAGCAGTCCGGGACAGGCTAACTATGGCTACACCTTC
CASSPGQANYGYTF
>.|TRBJ2-3|.|TRBV5-1
TGCGCCAGCAGTTACGAATGGGGGGGCACAGATACGCAGTATTTT
CASSYEWGGTDTQYF
>.|TRBJ1-6|TRBD1|TRBV6-1
TGTGCCAGCAGTGATGACAGGGGGAGGTCACCCCTCCACTTT
CASSDDRGRSPLHF
>.|TRBJ1-5|.|TRBV6-5
TGTGCCAGCAGGAGCGCGGGGGGCTTTGATCAGCCCCAGCATTTT
CASRSAGGFDQPQHF
>.|TRBJ2-1|.|TRBV10-3
TGTGCCATCAGTGAGCAACTCAATGAGCAGTTCTTC
CAISEQLNEQFF
>once|TRBJ2-3|TRBD1|TRBV7-3
TGTGCCAGCAGCTCCCACAGGGGAAACACAGATACGCAGTATTTT
CASSSHRGNTDTQYF
>.|TRBJ1-1|.|TRBV7-3
TGTGCCAGCAGCCTTGGGCAGAACACTGAAGCTTTCTTT
CASSLGQNTEAFF
>once|TRBJ1-2|.|TRBV30
TGTGCCTGGACGCTCGGGGTACTCCGGGGCTACACCTTC
CAWTLGVLRGYTF
>.|TRBJ1-1|.|TRBV30
TGTGCCTGGACGGTGGAGGAGAACACTGAAGCTTTCTTT
CAWTVEENTEAFF
>.|TRBJ2-1|TRBD1|TRBV18
TGTGCCAGCTCGGAGGACAGGAATGAGCAGTTCTTC
CASSEDRNEQFF
>.|TRBJ1-1|TRBD1|TRBV18
TGTGCCAGCTCACCACCCCCCCGGGACAGTAGGACTGAAGCTTTCTTT
CASSPPPRDSRTEAFF
>.|TRBJ1-2|.|TRBV9
TGTGCCAGCAGCGCCCGGACGGGAGGGAGCTATGGCTACACCTTC
CASSARTGGSYGYTF
>.|TRBJ1-1|TRBD1|TRBV7-2
TGTGCCAGCAGCCCACTACAGGGGTCGAGTTGGACTGAAGCTTTCTTT
CASSPLQGSSWTEAFF
>.|TRBJ1-4|TRBD1|TRBV5-6
TGTGCCAGCAGCTGGGACGGGACAGCCGAAGGAAAACTGTTTTTT
CASSWDGTAEGKLFF
>.|TRBJ2-7|TRBD1|TRBV5-1
TGCGCCAGCAGCCTGTCCCCACTCACCGGGACAGGGGTCACCTACGAGCAGTACTTC
CASSLSPLTGTGVTYEQYF
>.|TRBJ1-2|.|TRBV7-3
TGTGCCAGCGGGGCAGGCCCTAACTATGGCTACACCTTC
CASGAGPNYGYTF
>few|TRBJ2-1|TRBD2|TRBV9
TGTGCCAGCAGCGTAGTCGCCGGGGGGGCCAAAACGCAGTTCTTC
CASSVVAGGAKTQFF
>.|TRBJ2-3|TRBD2|TRBV10-2
TGCGCCAGCAGCACAAGCGGGGGGGCCGGGGATATGCAGTATTTT
CASSTSGGAGDMQYF
>.|TRBJ1-2|.|TRBV30
TGTGCCTGGAGTCGACAGGCGGGCTATGGCTACACCTTC
CAWSRQAGYGYTF
>.|TRBJ1-5|.|TRBV6-6
TGTGCCAGCAGTTCAAGGGACACAGGCAATCAGCCCCAGCATTTT
CASSSRDTGNQPQHF
>.|TRBJ1-1|.|TRBV6-1
TGTGCCAGCAGTGAAGGGAGGAACACTGAAGCTTTCTTT
CASSEGRNTEAFF
>once|TRBJ2-5|.|TRBV27
TGTGCCAGCAGTTTAGAGGGGCCCGGGGGAATACGGGAGACCCAGTACTTC
CASSLEGPGGIRETQYF
>.|TRBJ1-3|.|TRBV18
TGTGCCAGCTCACCAGCCGGGACACTAGGAAACACCATATATTTT
CASSPAGTLGNTIYF
>.|TRBJ2-1|.|TRBV19
TGTGCCAGTATAGAAGAAAATGAGCAGTTCTTC
CASIEENEQFF
>few|TRBJ1-2|TRBD1|TRBV6-6
TGTGCCAGCAGCTTGGGACAGGGAGGGGGCTACACCTTC
CASSLGQGGGYTF
>.|TRBJ1-2|.|TRBV28
TGTGCCAGCAGTTCCATCGTCACAGGGAGGGATGGCTACACCTTC
CASSSIVTGRDGYTF
>.|TRBJ2-1|TRBD2|TRBV7-8
TGTGCCAGCAGCCGCTCCATAGCGGGGGTTTACAATGAGCAGTTCTTC
CASSRSIAGVYNEQFF
>once|TRBJ2-2|.|TRBV10-2
TGCGCCAGCTTGCAACAGAGCATGGGCGGGGAGCTGTTTTTT
CASLQQSMGGELFF
>.|TRBJ1-4|.|TRBV25-1
TGTGCCAGCAGTGAATTGTTCGGGGAAGGGGAAAAACTGTTTTTT
CASSELFGEGEKLFF
>once|TRBJ1-4|.|TRBV29-1
TGCAGCGTTGAGCAGGGTACGGCCCCGGAAAAACTGTTTTTT
CSVEQGTAPEKLFF
>.|TRBJ1-1|.|TRBV25-1
TGTGCCAGCAGTGATCCCCGACTGGGGAACACTGAAGCTTTCTTT
CASSDPRLGNTEAFF
>few|TRBJ1-1|TRBD1|TRBV18
TGTGCCAGCTCCCCGGACAGGGGGCGAGCGATCTCTGAAGCTTTCTTT
CASSPDRGRAISEAFF
>.|TRBJ1-1|TRBD1|TRBV18
TGTGCCAGCTCACCACCGGGTAGGGGACAGGGGTTAAACACTGAAGCTTTCTTT
CASSPPGRGQGLNTEAFF
>.|TRBJ2-7|TRBD2|TRBV7-2
TGTGCCAGCAGCGCTCCCCTACGGGGGGTGTACGAGCAGTACTTC
CASSAPLRGVYEQYF
>.|TRBJ2-1|TRBD1|TRBV10-3
TGTGCCGTCGGACAGGGGGGGGATGAGCAGTTCTTC
CAVGQGGDEQFF
>.|TRBJ1-2|TRBD1|TRBV6-6
TGTGCCAGCACCAGGACAGGGTTAGGCTACACCTTC
CASTRTGLGYTF
>.|TRBJ2-3|.|TRBV11-2
TGTGCCAGCAGGAGAGGGACAGATACGCAGTATTTT
CASRRGTDTQYF
>.|TRBJ2-3|.|TRBV7-9
TGTTCCAGCAGAACCCCGGGAACCAACACAGATACGCAGTATTTT
CSSRTPGTNTDTQYF
>.|TRBJ1-1|.|TRBV5-1
TGCGCCAGCAGCTTGGTCTCAGGGGAGGGCACTGAAGCTTTCTTT
CASSLVSGEGTEAFF
>.|TRBJ2-2|TRBD1|TRBV11-3
TGTGCCAGCAGCTTAGGGACAGGGGGCAGAGACACCGGGGAGCTGTTTTTT
CASSLGTGGRDTGELFF
>.|TRBJ1-2|TRBD1|TRBV5-5
TGTGCCAGCAGCTTGGGGTTGAGGGACAGGGGGCGCATCGATGGCTACACCTTC
CASSLGLRDRGRIDGYTF
>.|TRBJ2-3|.|TRBV9
TGTGCCAGCAGCGTAGGGCCAGGGGGGAGAACAGATACGCAGTATTTT
CASSVGPGGRTDTQYF
>few|TRBJ2-7|TRBD2|TRBV6-1
TGTGCCAGCAGGCGGACTAGGTGGTACGAGCAGTACTTC
CASRRTRWYEQYF
>.|TRBJ2-7|TRBD1|TRBV29-1
TGCAGCGTTTCCAGGACAGGTTTTTCCTACGAGCAGTACTTC
CSVSRTGFSYEQYF
>.|TRBJ1-4|TRBD1|TRBV6-1
TGTGCCAGCAGTGATATAACAGGGGGCGGAAGGACTAATGAAAAACTGTTTTTT
CASSDITGGGRTNEKLFF
>.|TRBJ2-2|.|TRBV19
TGTGCCAGTAGCCCTCAGGGCACCTCGAACACCGGGGAGCTGTTTTTT
CASSPQGTSNTGELFF
>once|TRBJ1-5|TRBD1|TRBV9
TGTGCCAGCAGCGAGACACAGGGGCATGATCAGCCCCAGCATTTT
CASSETQGHDQPQHF
>.|TRBJ2-3|TRBD2|TRBV5-5
TGTGCCAGCAGCTTGGGACTAGCGGGGAGGCCCAATGGAGATACGCAGTATTTT
CASSLGLAGRPNGDTQYF